Sequencing of this TCR beta chain was carried out in a study of long-term antiretroviral therapy in people with HIV. Study-level results: Among HIV repertoires, CDR3 length ranges were narrower than those of controls.

It was version v3.0 of the immunoSEQ assay that was run at survey level. Produced via immunoSEQ multiplex PCR; TCRdb's table is partial and in-frame only. Of tens of thousands of clones listed, roughly 93% are singletons. The CDR3 spans 14 residues. V lost 7 bases, J lost 4 bases, and 16 bases lay in between. Germline loops: CDR1 MNHNY, CDR2 SVGAGI (reference sequence). To note about this clone: Antigen unknown.

The chain employs TRBV6-6 and TRBJ1-1; D gene ambiguous. Sequenced here: unsorted PBMCs, sampled 9.2 years after starting antiretroviral therapy. This TCR came from a man younger than 45 with HIV. The CDR3: CASNIGREGTEAFF. The CDR3 DNA reads as TGTGCCAGCAACATCGGAAGGGAGGGCACTGAAGCTTTCTTT.